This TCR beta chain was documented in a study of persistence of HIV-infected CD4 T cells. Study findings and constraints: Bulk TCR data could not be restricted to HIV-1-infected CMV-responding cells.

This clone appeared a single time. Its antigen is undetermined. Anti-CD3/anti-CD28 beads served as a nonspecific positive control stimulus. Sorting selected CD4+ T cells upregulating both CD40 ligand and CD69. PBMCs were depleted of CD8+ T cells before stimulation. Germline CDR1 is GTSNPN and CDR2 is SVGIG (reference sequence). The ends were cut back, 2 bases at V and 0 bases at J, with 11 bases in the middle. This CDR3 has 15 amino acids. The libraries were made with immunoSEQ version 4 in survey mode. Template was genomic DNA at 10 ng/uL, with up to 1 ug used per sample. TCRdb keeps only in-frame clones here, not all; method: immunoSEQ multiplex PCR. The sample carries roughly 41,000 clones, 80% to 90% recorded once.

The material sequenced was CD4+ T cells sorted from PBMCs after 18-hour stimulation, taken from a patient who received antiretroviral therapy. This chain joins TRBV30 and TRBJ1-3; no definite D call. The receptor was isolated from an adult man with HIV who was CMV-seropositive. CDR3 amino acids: CAWSRGSTSGNTIYF. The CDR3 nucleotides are TGTGCCTGGAGTCGGGGTAGCACCTCTGGAAACACCATATATTTT.